This passage covers 16 T cell receptor beta chains from one sample sequenced in a study of T cells in Graves' hyperthyroidism and ophthalmopathy. RNA transcripts were the template for amplifying TCR beta CDR3 regions. A set of HTBI primers served as the primers for a first-round RT-PCR of the TCR CDR3. TCRdb reprocessed the multiplex PCR reads via MiXCR and lists one record per CDR3 protein. Here the sample spans around 350,000 distinct CDR3 sequences, approximately 19% being singletons. The sequenced material came from blood. The receptors derive from a woman under 30 with Graves' hyperthyroidism.

This clonotype was picked up many times. The V gene is TRBV28, the J gene TRBJ1-5; D uncertain. Trimming removed 3 bases at V and 11 bases at J, with 17 bases between. The CDR3 consists of 14 residues. Germline V gene sequence: CDR1 MDHEN, CDR2 SYDVKM. The CDR3 sequence: CASSLSPSVVSQHF. CDR3 in DNA: TGTGCCAGCAGTTTGAGCCCCTCCGTGGTGTCCCAGCATTTT. The full variable domain, rest sourced from reference TRBV28 and TRBJ1-5, is DVKVTQSSRYLVKRTGEKVFLECVQDMDHENMFWYRQDPGLGLRLIYFSYDVKMKEKGDIPEGYSVSREKKERFSLILESASTNQTSMYLCASSLSPSVVSQHFGDGTRLSIL.

This clonotype was recorded at least ten times. This chain links TRBV6-1 with TRBJ1-1; D may be TRBD1 (6 bases). The V gene's germline CDR1 is MNHNS and CDR2 SASEGT. The CDR3 runs 15 residues. V was cut by 7 bases and J by 5 bases, with 20 bases left in between. CDR3 region: CASIERGGGRTEAFF. The CDR3 nucleotides are TGTGCCAGCATCGAGAGGGGGGGGGGCCGGACTGAAGCTTTCTTT.

This clonotype was recorded many times. V gene TRBV30 combines with J gene TRBJ2-5, with D tentatively TRBD1 (5 bases). V was shortened by 1 base and J by 5 bases, with 11 bases between the two germline ends. Per the germline V gene, CDR1 is GTSNPN and CDR2 is SVGIG (reference sequence). The CDR3 length is 13 residues. CDR3 protein: CAWSADIRETQYF. CDR3 DNA sequence: TGTGCCTGGAGTGCGGACATAAGGGAGACCCAGTACTTC.

This clonotype was found many times. The CDR3 sequence is CASSGSLGQPQHF. Written as DNA, the CDR3 is TGTGCCAGCAGTGGCTCGCTCGGCCAGCCCCAGCATTTT. The chain has TRBV6-1 and TRBJ1-5; D is ambiguous. Germline V gene sequence: CDR1 MNHNS, CDR2 SASEGT. V was cut by 4 bases and J by 7 bases, with 11 bases left in between. CDR3 length: 13 amino acids.

This chain uses TRBV27 with TRBJ1-1; D ambiguous. Deletions cut 1 base from V and 4 bases from J, with 7 bases between. Germline V gene data show CDR1 as MNHEY and CDR2 as SMNVEV (reference sequence). This CDR3 region has 13 residues. CDR3: CASSLYGPTEAFF. As DNA, the CDR3 is TGTGCCAGCAGTTTATACGGGCCCACTGAAGCTTTCTTT.

This clonotype has ten or more counts. The chain employs TRBV12-3 or TRBV12-4 and TRBJ1-3; D not resolved. Trimming removed 6 bases from V and 0 bases from J, with 9 bases in between. CDR3 length: 14 residues. CDR3 sequence reads: CASSPAASGNTIYF. The CDR3 DNA sequence: TGTGCCAGCAGCCCAGCGGCCTCTGGAAACACCATATATTTT.

As DNA, the CDR3 is TGTGCCAGCAGTGTAATCCTAGGCAAACCGGGAAATGAGCAGTTCTTC. Protein product: CASSVILGKPGNEQFF. The chain carries TRBV6-1 and TRBJ2-1; D possibly corresponds to TRBD2 (5 bases). Germline CDR1 MNHNS, CDR2 SASEGT. CDR3 length: 16 residues. Trimming cost V 4 bases and J 7 bases, with 20 bases left between them.

This clonotype was observed a few times. A much larger clone differs by one base, so this may be a read error. The chain links TRBV2 to TRBJ1-2, with no clear D. The germline V gene encodes CDR1 SNHLY and CDR2 FYNNEI. The CDR3 length is 15 residues. CDR3 coding DNA: TGTGCCAGCAGTCCCTCGGCTGGACTCGTCTATGGCTGCACCTTC. It yields the protein CASSPSAGLVYGCTF.

The V call is TRBV7-2, the J call TRBJ1-3; 7 nucleotides match TRBD1. V was pared by 3 bases and J by 7 bases, with 6 bases of the junction left unmatched. Germline CDR1 is SGHTA and CDR2 is FQGNSA. CDR3 length equals 14 residues. The CDR3 coding sequence is TGTGCCAGCAGCTTGACAGGGCTATCCAACACCATATATTTT. Translation: CASSLTGLSNTIYF.

This clonotype was detected ten times or more. The genes are TRBV30 and TRBJ1-2; 9 bases line up with TRBD1. Germline trimming cut 2 bases from V and 2 bases from J; bases unmatched to any gene: 3. The germline CDR1 and CDR2 sequences are GTSNPN and SVGIG (reference sequence). This CDR3 has 14 residues. The CDR3 spells CAWSRTGENYGYTF. In DNA form, the CDR3 reads TGTGCCTGGAGTCGGACAGGGGAAAACTATGGCTACACCTTC.

This clonotype was detected ten times or more. This sequence joins TRBV6-1 and TRBJ1-2; no definite D call. The germline V gene encodes CDR1 MNHNS and CDR2 SASEGT. Trimming stripped 2 bases from V and 2 bases from J, with 24 bases between. CDR3 length: 19 residues. The CDR3, as DNA: TGTGCCAGCAGTGAATTCCTCGACGGATACGCACAGTTCAACTATGGCTACACCTTC. Translation: CASSEFLDGYAQFNYGYTF.

Points on this clonotype: A much larger clonotype is one base distant, so this may be a read error. The CDR3 end shows no conserved phenylalanine or tryptophan, and so a read error is likely. The DNA is omitted, as the CDR3 cannot be located on it reliably, and the CDR3 follows TCRdb's listing. The chain carries TRBV12-3 or TRBV12-4 and TRBJ2-7; TRBD1, the table's D call, was not compared with the DNA. The CDR3 region is 14 residues in length, termini included. CDR3 protein: CASSSPLDGYEQHL.

The sample holds many counts of this clonotype. The chain recombines TRBV6-5 with TRBJ1-3, with 9 bases that match TRBD1. This CDR3 comprises 16 residues. J lost 4 bases, V lost 0 bases, and 4 bases had no gene match. The V gene's germline CDR1 is MNHEY and CDR2 SVGAGI. In nucleotides, the CDR3 is TGTGCCAGCAGTTACTCACAGGGGGCGGTCGGAAACACCATATATTTT. Residues: CASSYSQGAVGNTIYF.

In this sample, this clonotype turned up many times. The chain employs TRBV6-1 and TRBJ2-7; 10 bases line up with TRBD1. Germline loops: CDR1 MNHNS, CDR2 SASEGT. The CDR3 has 16 amino acids. V lost 9 bases to trimming and J lost 5 bases; unmatched junction nucleotides: 16. The CDR3 spells CARSNHRDRGSHEQYF. In DNA form, the CDR3 reads TGTGCCAGATCAAACCACCGGGACAGGGGAAGCCACGAGCAGTACTTC.

A few counts support this clonotype. The V and J genes are TRBV14 and TRBJ2-7; D unresolved. Per germline, CDR1 SGHDN and CDR2 FVKESK. The CDR3 has 13 residues. V dropped 1 base and J dropped 5 bases, with 9 bases sitting between them. CDR3 region: CASSQGVWDEQYF. Here the CDR3 DNA reads TGTGCCAGCAGCCAAGGGGTATGGGACGAGCAGTACTTC.

This clonotype was found many times. Just one base apart from a much larger clone, this may be a read error. The gene calls are TRBV7-2 and TRBJ2-5, with D unresolved. The ends were cut back, 3 bases at V and 3 bases at J, with 2 bases in the middle. The V gene's germline CDR1 is SGHTA and CDR2 FQGNSA. This CDR3 spans 11 amino acids. For the CDR3, the DNA is TGTACCAGCAGCTTTGAAGAGACCCAGTACTTC. Protein sequence: CTSSFEETQYF.